One sample yielded the 3 T cell receptor beta chains listed below, sequenced in a study of shared T cell receptors in the human thymus. Profiling relied on immunoSEQ multiplex PCR, and the TCRdb table lists in-frame clones only, not all of them. Among approximately 760,000 clones listed, 80% to 90% were seen once. The sample also formed part of further work on human thymus T cells.

The sequencing input was thymocytes. These TCRs come from a girl in the first two years of life with a congenital heart defect.

V and J are TRBV7-7 and TRBJ1-3, with a weak D call TRBD1 (6 bases). The CDR3 is 18 residues long. Germline loops: CDR1 SSHAT, CDR2 FNYEAQ (reference sequence). Deletions cut 5 bases from V and 0 bases from J, with 20 bases between. The CDR3 sequence: CASSLSRAWDISGNTIYF. The DNA for the CDR3 is TGTGCCAGCAGCCTAAGCCGCGCATGGGACATCTCTGGAAACACCATATATTTT.

The CDR3 is CASSPPGDEAFF. The CDR3 coding sequence is TGTGCCAGCAGTCCCCCAGGGGATGAAGCTTTCTTT. The genes are TRBV27 and TRBJ1-1; possible D gene TRBD1, 6 bases. Trimming shortened V by 5 bases and J by 7 bases, and 11 bases separated the two germline ends. The CDR3 runs to 12 residues. Germline assignment: CDR1 MNHEY and CDR2 SMNVEV (reference sequence).

Only one count was recorded for this clone. This chain joins TRBV2 and TRBJ1-2; a possible D gene is TRBD1 (5 bases). Germline CDR1 reads SNHLY; CDR2 reads FYNNEI. V was pared by 4 bases and J by 2 bases, with 23 bases between. The CDR3 covers 18 residues. CDR3 DNA: TGTGCCAGCAGTGCCGGGGACTCTTTTTTGGGCAGCAACTATGGCTACACCTTC. Protein product: CASSAGDSFLGSNYGYTF.